Listed below are T cell receptor beta chains from one sample, sequenced in a study of Graves' ophthalmopathy and Graves' hyperthyroidism. TCRdb recomputed calls from the multiplex PCR reads with MiXCR, one row per CDR3 protein. The table has around 1,200,000 distinct CDR3 sequences, less than 45% seen once; the top ten hold over 8.5%. The sequencing input was peripheral blood or thyroid tissue (not recorded which). All receptors come from an adult man with Graves' hyperthyroidism. Both conserved end residues are part of each CDR3. Each record gives: clone size, D gene, J gene, V gene, CDR3 DNA, CDR3 protein. D genes are given only for firm matches. Clone size is shown for a subset of rows, as once, few, many or a class of expanded clone.

-,TRBD2,TRBJ2-2,TRBV25-1,TGTGCCAGCAGGGGGGGGGGGGAATCCGGGGAGCTGTTTTTT,CASRGGGESGELFF
-,-,TRBJ1-2,TRBV11-2,TGTGCCAGCGAAGGACAGTGGCTCTATGGCTACACCTTC,CASEGQWLYGYTF
many,-,TRBJ1-2,TRBV28,TGTGCCAGCAGTTCTTGGACGGCTAACTATGGCTACACCTTC,CASSSWTANYGYTF
-,TRBD1,TRBJ1-2,TRBV10-3,TGTGCCATCAGTCGAGGGACAGGGGCTAACTATGGCTACACCTTC,CAISRGTGANYGYTF
-,-,TRBJ1-1,TRBV19,TGTGCCACTTCGTTACTAAGGACGACTGAAGCTTTCTTT,CATSLLRTTEAFF
many,-,TRBJ1-2,TRBV10-3,TGTGCCATCGGGTCAGTTGACTATGGCTACACCTTC,CAIGSVDYGYTF
-,-,TRBJ1-2,TRBV7-9,TGTGCCAGCAGCCCCAGGGACCTCGGTGGCTACACCTTC,CASSPRDLGGYTF
once,-,TRBJ1-5,TRBV10-2,TGCGCCAGCAGCCAAGAATGGGGAAGCAATCAGCCCCAGCATTTT,CASSQEWGSNQPQHF
-,TRBD1,TRBJ2-2,TRBV19,TGTGCCAGTAGTATCCCCTTCTACAGGGGGAAGGCCGGGGAGCTGTTTTTT,CASSIPFYRGKAGELFF
many,TRBD1,TRBJ1-4,TRBV7-8,TGTGCCAGCAGACAACAGGGGCACCAAAGTCTGTTTTTT,CASRQQGHQSLFF
-,TRBD1,TRBJ1-1,TRBV5-6,TGTGCCAGCAGCTCCCCGGGACAGTTGGGGGACACTGAAGCTTTCTTT,CASSSPGQLGDTEAFF
many,TRBD1,TRBJ1-3,TRBV29-1,TGCAGCGTTGACACAGACAGGGCTGGAAACACCATATATTTT,CSVDTDRAGNTIYF
few,-,TRBJ2-2,TRBV3-1,TGTGCCAGCAGCAGACAGAGGGTCACCGGGGAGCTGTTTTTT,CASSRQRVTGELFF
few,-,TRBJ2-6,TRBV25-1,TGTGCCAGCAGTTTAATCCAGGGGGGATTCGCGTTCGGGGCCAACGTCCTGACTTTC,CASSLIQGGFAFGANVLTF
-,-,TRBJ1-2,TRBV7-9,TGTGCCAGCCTCACCGACGGGGGGGGGAACTATGGCTACACCTTC,CASLTDGGGNYGYTF
few,TRBD1,TRBJ1-2,TRBV29-1,TGCAGCGTCACCGGGACAGGGCACTATGGCTACACCTTC,CSVTGTGHYGYTF
few,-,TRBJ2-7,TRBV9,TGTGCCAGCAGCGTAGTAAGTGGCTACGAGCAGTACTTC,CASSVVSGYEQYF
once,TRBD2,TRBJ2-6,TRBV28,TGTGCCAGCAGTTTAGAACTAGCGTGGGACTCTGGGGCCAACGTCCTGACTTTC,CASSLELAWDSGANVLTF
-,-,TRBJ2-7,TRBV7-8,TGTGCCAGCAGCTTAAGCCCCAGATTGATTTTCGAACCCTACGAGCAGTACTTC,CASSLSPRLIFEPYEQYF
few,-,TRBJ1-4,TRBV6-6,TGTGCCAGCACCCCTGCGGGTGGTCCTGTTGAAAAACTGTTTTTT,CASTPAGGPVEKLFF
many,-,TRBJ1-1,TRBV12-3/TRBV12-4,TGTGCCAGCGTTTTGGCTCGTGAAGCTTTCTTT,CASVLAREAFF
many,-,TRBJ2-7,TRBV13,TGTGCCAGCAGCTCTGCGGGGACAGCCTACGAGCAGTACTTC,CASSSAGTAYEQYF
-,TRBD1,TRBJ1-5,TRBV12-3/TRBV12-4,TGTGCCAGCAGCGCTTCGTCAGGACAGGGGACTAGCAATCAGCCCCAGCATTTT,CASSASSGQGTSNQPQHF
many,TRBD1,TRBJ2-5,TRBV7-2,TGTGCCAGCAGCTTAGTCTCCGGGACAGGTCAGCGGGAGACCCAGTACTTC,CASSLVSGTGQRETQYF
few,TRBD1,TRBJ1-5,TRBV5-1,TGTGCCAGCCAGACAGGGAGGGGATCTCAGCCCCAGCATTTT,CASQTGRGSQPQHF
few,TRBD2,TRBJ2-2,TRBV7-2,TGTGCCAGCAGCTTTACTAGCGGGGGTAACACCGGGGAGCTGTTTTTT,CASSFTSGGNTGELFF
-,-,TRBJ1-2,TRBV30,TGTGCCTGGAGTGTTAGACGGGGCCCACCTGGCTACACCTTC,CAWSVRRGPPGYTF
few,-,TRBJ1-3,TRBV6-6,TGTGCCAGCAGCCCGTACGGGTCTGGGTCTGGAAACACCATATATTTT,CASSPYGSGSGNTIYF
-,-,TRBJ2-5,TRBV20-1,TGCAGTGCTAGCGGGGGACAGAGAGGAGAAGAGACCCAGTACTTC,CSASGGQRGEETQYF
many,-,TRBJ2-7,TRBV20-1,TGCAGTGCTAGCAAGGCTGGGCAGGGGGGGTCCTACGAGCAGTACTTC,CSASKAGQGGSYEQYF
many,-,TRBJ1-1,TRBV5-1,TGCGCCAGCAGCTTGGATGCGGGATTGCCTGAAGCTTTCTTT,CASSLDAGLPEAFF
many,-,TRBJ1-3,TRBV12-3/TRBV12-4,TGTGCCAGCAGTTTCACAGGGAGCAGGTCTGGAAACACCATATATTTT,CASSFTGSRSGNTIYF
-,-,TRBJ1-1,TRBV5-1,TGCGCCAGCAGCCTCGGACGGACCTACATGAACACTGAAGCTTTCTTT,CASSLGRTYMNTEAFF
many,-,TRBJ1-1,TRBV12-3/TRBV12-4,TGTGCCAGCAGTTTCAGTGCCACTGAAGCTTTCTTT,CASSFSATEAFF
-,TRBD2,TRBJ2-2,TRBV5-1,TGCGCCAGCAGCTACAGGACTAGCCTGGCCGGGGAGCTGTTTTTT,CASSYRTSLAGELFF
-,TRBD1,TRBJ1-2,TRBV10-2,TGCGCCAGCAGCTTGGACCCGGGACAGGGGGCGCGGAGGACTAACTATGGCTACACCTTC,CASSLDPGQGARRTNYGYTF
many,-,TRBJ1-5,TRBV19,TGTGCCAGTAGCAGGGTTACTAGCCGGAGCAATCAGCCCCAGCATTTT,CASSRVTSRSNQPQHF
many,TRBD2,TRBJ2-7,TRBV7-8,TGTGCCAGCAGCTCGTCTACCCCGGGACTAGCGGGATTCTACGAGCAGTACTTC,CASSSSTPGLAGFYEQYF
few,-,TRBJ1-5,TRBV20-1,TGCAGTGCTAGAGGGTTCGGATGGGCCGGTAGCAATCAGCCCCAGCATTTT,CSARGFGWAGSNQPQHF
-,TRBD2,TRBJ2-5,TRBV20-1,TGCAGTGCTAGAGTATGGGGCGGGAGCGGTGAGACCCAGTACTTC,CSARVWGGSGETQYF
-,-,TRBJ1-2,TRBV25-1,TGTGCCAGCAGCCACCTAGGGGATTCCTATGGCTACACCTTC,CASSHLGDSYGYTF
many,-,TRBJ1-4,TRBV2,TGTGCCAGCAGTGAAGGTGGCAGGTGGGGTGAAAAACTGTTTTTT,CASSEGGRWGEKLFF
many,TRBD2,TRBJ2-6,TRBV7-3,TGTGCCAGCAGCCGCCTCTCCAGGCGGGGGAGCTCTGGGGCCAACGTCCTGACTTTC,CASSRLSRRGSSGANVLTF
-,-,TRBJ2-5,TRBV24-1,TGTGCCACCAGTGACTTGGGTGATGAGACCCAGTACTTC,CATSDLGDETQYF
many,-,TRBJ1-1,TRBV14,TGTGCCAGCAGCGGCCGGGGGATACTTGAAGCTTTCTTT,CASSGRGILEAFF
few,-,TRBJ2-7,TRBV24-1,TGTGCCACCAGTGACAATGACAACTACGAGCAGTACTTC,CATSDNDNYEQYF
-,-,TRBJ2-5,TRBV4-3,TGCGCCAGCAGCCAAGAGTGGGCAGGTCAAGAGACCCAGTACTTC,CASSQEWAGQETQYF
few,TRBD1,TRBJ1-5,TRBV6-5,TGTGCCAGCAGTTACCCCGGACAGGGGTTCCAGCCCCAGCATTTT,CASSYPGQGFQPQHF
many,-,TRBJ2-7,TRBV20-1,TGCAGTGCACCTGACTACGTCTCCTACGAGCAGTACTTC,CSAPDYVSYEQYF
-,TRBD1,TRBJ1-1,TRBV6-2/TRBV6-3,TGTGCCAGCAGTCGACAGGGAGGTACTGAAGCTCTCTTT,CASSRQGGTEALF
-,-,TRBJ2-7,TRBV7-9,TGTGCCAGCAGCCCAGATCAGCCAGGGACCTACGAGCAGTACTTC,CASSPDQPGTYEQYF
once,TRBD1,TRBJ1-4,TRBV4-1,TGCGCCAGCAGCCAAGATAGGACAGGGATTAATGAAAAACTGTTTTTT,CASSQDRTGINEKLFF